This T cell receptor beta chain derives from a study of identical twins. Study results and limitations: Cross-sectional statistics, not tracking of the same donors, supported the conclusions. Reduced insertions were recorded for abundant cord blood beta clonotypes, with no such pattern in memory repertoires.

TCRdb processed the 5' RACE reads anew with MiXCR; each CDR3 protein has one entry. The table has fewer than 500,000 distinct CDR3 sequences, 14% seen once. Turning to this clonotype: Its antigen remains unknown.

Trimming shortened V by 2 bases and J by 7 bases, and 15 bases separated the two germline ends. The CDR3 is 16 amino acids. Germline V lookup: CDR1 SGHTA, CDR2 FQGNSA. Only healthy Caucasians were enrolled as donors. These data also formed part of another study, on yellow fever vaccine responses in identical twins.

Sequenced material: CD4+ T cells sorted from blood. This rearrangement joins TRBV7-2 to TRBJ1-6; possible D gene TRBD1, 6 bases. This receptor was identified in a woman between 18 and 30 years old in good health. CDR3 nucleotide sequence: TGTGCCAGCAGCTTATCGGCTATGGGGGCAAATTCACCCCTCCACTTT. Residues: CASSLSAMGANSPLHF.